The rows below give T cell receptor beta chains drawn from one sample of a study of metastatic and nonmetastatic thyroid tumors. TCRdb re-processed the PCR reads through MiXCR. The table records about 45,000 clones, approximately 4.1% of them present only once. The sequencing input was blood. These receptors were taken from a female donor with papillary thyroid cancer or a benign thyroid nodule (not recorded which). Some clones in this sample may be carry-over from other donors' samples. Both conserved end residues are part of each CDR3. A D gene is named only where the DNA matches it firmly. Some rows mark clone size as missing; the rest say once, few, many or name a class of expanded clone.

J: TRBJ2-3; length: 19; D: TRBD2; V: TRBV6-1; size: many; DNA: TGTGCCAGCAGTCACTACCCGGGACTAGCGGGAGGGGGAGTAGATACGCAGTATTTT; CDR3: CASSHYPGLAGGGVDTQYF
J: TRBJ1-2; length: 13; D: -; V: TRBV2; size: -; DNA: TGTGCCAGCAGTTTTACGGAGAACTATGGCTACACCTTC; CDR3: CASSFTENYGYTF
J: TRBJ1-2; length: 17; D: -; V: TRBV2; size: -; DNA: TGTGCCAGCAGTCAATCCGGGACGCTATATTCTTTCTATGGCTACACCTTC; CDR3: CASSQSGTLYSFYGYTF
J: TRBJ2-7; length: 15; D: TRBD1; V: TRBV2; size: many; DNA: TGTGCCAGCAGAAAAGGACAGGGCCCAGCCTACGAGCAGTACTTC; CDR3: CASRKGQGPAYEQYF
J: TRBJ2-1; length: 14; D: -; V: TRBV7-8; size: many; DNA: TGTGCCAGCAGCTTCGTGGGCTCCTACAATGAGCAGTTCTTC; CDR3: CASSFVGSYNEQFF
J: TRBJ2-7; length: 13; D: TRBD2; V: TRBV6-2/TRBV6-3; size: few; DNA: TGTGCCAGCAACCCCACGGGCGGGAGGGCGCAGTACTTC; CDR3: CASNPTGGRAQYF
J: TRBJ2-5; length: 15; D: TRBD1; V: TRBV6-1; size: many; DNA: TGTGCCAGCAGAAAGGACAGGGTTGGGCAAGAGACCCAGTACTTC; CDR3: CASRKDRVGQETQYF
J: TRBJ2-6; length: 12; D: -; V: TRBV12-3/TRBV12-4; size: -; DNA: TGTGCCAGCAGTCGGGACCTTCGTGGACTGACTTTC; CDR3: CASSRDLRGLTF
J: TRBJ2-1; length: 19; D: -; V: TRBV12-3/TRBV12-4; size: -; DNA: TGTGCCAGCAGTTTTTCGGGACACAGCTGGGGAAGATACTACAATGAGCAGTTCTTC; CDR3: CASSFSGHSWGRYYNEQFF
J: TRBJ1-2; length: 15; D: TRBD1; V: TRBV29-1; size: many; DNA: TGCAGCGTTAAAAGGAGCTTAACAGGGGTCGGTGGCTACACCTTC; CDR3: CSVKRSLTGVGGYTF
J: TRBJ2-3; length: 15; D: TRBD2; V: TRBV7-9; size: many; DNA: TGTACCAGCAGCTTGGGCGGGAGCTGGGCAGATACGCAGTATTTT; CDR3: CTSSLGGSWADTQYF
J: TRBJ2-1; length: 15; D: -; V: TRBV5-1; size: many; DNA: TGCGCCAGCAGCTTTTCGCGACAGGGAGGTGAAGAGCAGTTCTTC; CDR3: CASSFSRQGGEEQFF
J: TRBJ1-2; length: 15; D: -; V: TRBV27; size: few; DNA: TGTGCCAGCACCCCAGGCGGGGGGCAGACCTATGGCTACACCTTC; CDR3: CASTPGGGQTYGYTF
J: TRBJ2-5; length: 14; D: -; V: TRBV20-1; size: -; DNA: TGCAGTGCTAGAGATCCCGGACTCCAGGAGACTCAGTACTTC; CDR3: CSARDPGLQETQYF
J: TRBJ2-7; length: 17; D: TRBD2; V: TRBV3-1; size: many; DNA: TGTGCCAGCAGCCCCCCGAGGACTAGCGGGAGACCCCACGAGCAGTACTTC; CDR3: CASSPPRTSGRPHEQYF
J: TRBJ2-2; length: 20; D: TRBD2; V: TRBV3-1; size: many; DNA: TGTGCCAGCAGCCAAGAACCCCGGACTAGCGTGAGTAGGGACACCGGGGAGCTGTTTTTT; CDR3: CASSQEPRTSVSRDTGELFF
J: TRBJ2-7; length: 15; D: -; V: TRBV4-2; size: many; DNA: TGTGCCAGCAGCCAAGAACAGGGAAGCTCCTACGAGCAGTACTTC; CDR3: CASSQEQGSSYEQYF